A selection of T cell receptor beta chains follows, all from one sample in a study of T-cell reconstitution after alpha-beta-depleted transplantation in children. TCRdb fed the PCR reads into MiXCR, producing one record per CDR3 protein. Found here are around 370,000 distinct CDR3 sequences, 10% to 13% of them singletons; the top ten hold around 2.3%. Specimen: PBMCs from the stem cell graft donor, collected from the stem cell graft. The receptors stem from a human donor who donated a stem cell graft to a child with acute lymphoblastic leukemia. CDR3s leave out the opening cysteine and the closing phenylalanine or tryptophan.

cdr3_length: 9
j_call: TRBJ1-4
v_call: TRBV12-3/TRBV12-4
cdr3_aa: ASSLGQQLF

cdr3_length: 13
j_call: TRBJ2-3
v_call: TRBV25-1
cdr3_aa: ASSEYGRATDTQY

cdr3_length: 10
j_call: TRBJ1-2
v_call: TRBV20-1
cdr3_aa: SVSGRVYGYT

cdr3_length: 17
j_call: TRBJ2-3
v_call: TRBV20-1
cdr3_aa: SAPRRNWGTSGPTDTQY

cdr3_length: 12
j_call: TRBJ1-4
v_call: TRBV18
cdr3_aa: ASSPSGGNEKLF

cdr3_length: 12
j_call: TRBJ2-7
v_call: TRBV13
cdr3_aa: ASTPFDRALEQY

cdr3_length: 12
j_call: TRBJ2-2
v_call: TRBV5-1
cdr3_aa: ASSDRGNTGELF

cdr3_length: 11
j_call: TRBJ2-7
v_call: TRBV15
cdr3_aa: ATSRDFREEQY

cdr3_length: 10
j_call: TRBJ2-5
v_call: TRBV30
cdr3_aa: AWSVRGETQY

cdr3_length: 12
j_call: TRBJ1-5
v_call: TRBV6-1
cdr3_aa: ASAPTGVGQPQH

cdr3_length: 13
j_call: TRBJ2-1
v_call: TRBV5-1
cdr3_aa: ASNRLAGEANEQF

cdr3_length: 13
j_call: TRBJ2-5
v_call: TRBV29-1
cdr3_aa: SVETSGINQGTQY

cdr3_length: 15
j_call: TRBJ2-3
v_call: TRBV12-3/TRBV12-4
cdr3_aa: ASSLGTRFIPADTQY

cdr3_length: 19
j_call: TRBJ2-3
v_call: TRBV4-1
cdr3_aa: ASSPYLASSSLLMGADTQY

cdr3_length: 13
j_call: TRBJ2-5
v_call: TRBV20-1
cdr3_aa: SANIRGRGQETQY

cdr3_length: 12
j_call: TRBJ1-2
v_call: TRBV12-3/TRBV12-4
cdr3_aa: ASSLRQGDYGYT

cdr3_length: 9
j_call: TRBJ2-3
v_call: TRBV12-3/TRBV12-4
cdr3_aa: ASSSFDTQY

cdr3_length: 11
j_call: TRBJ1-2
v_call: TRBV5-4
cdr3_aa: ASSNNRGYGYT

cdr3_length: 11
j_call: TRBJ2-7
v_call: TRBV28
cdr3_aa: ASSRGQDYEQY

cdr3_length: 15
j_call: TRBJ1-1
v_call: TRBV4-1
cdr3_aa: ASSPLISPGGNTEAF

cdr3_length: 13
j_call: TRBJ2-7
v_call: TRBV7-2
cdr3_aa: ASSLIGDRVHEQY

cdr3_length: 11
j_call: TRBJ2-4
v_call: TRBV12-3/TRBV12-4
cdr3_aa: ASSSPPGQVPY

cdr3_length: 10
j_call: TRBJ1-1
v_call: TRBV20-1
cdr3_aa: SARGRVTEAF

cdr3_length: 11
j_call: TRBJ2-1
v_call: TRBV29-1
cdr3_aa: SVWTGEGNEQF

cdr3_length: 12
j_call: TRBJ2-1
v_call: TRBV20-1
cdr3_aa: SGTTSGIYNEQF

cdr3_length: 13
j_call: TRBJ2-3
v_call: TRBV28
cdr3_aa: ASSPTAGRTDTQY

cdr3_length: 14
j_call: TRBJ2-2
v_call: TRBV27
cdr3_aa: ASSLRGRVDTGELF

cdr3_length: 10
j_call: TRBJ2-7
v_call: TRBV20-1
cdr3_aa: SARVPGHEQY

cdr3_length: 10
j_call: TRBJ2-7
v_call: TRBV6-2/TRBV6-3
cdr3_aa: ATWTGTYEQY

cdr3_length: 12
j_call: TRBJ2-2
v_call: TRBV11-2
cdr3_aa: ASSVRGSTGELF

cdr3_length: 9
j_call: TRBJ2-1
v_call: TRBV2
cdr3_aa: ASSRVASQF

cdr3_length: 13
j_call: TRBJ1-3
v_call: TRBV28
cdr3_aa: ASSSQGAGGNTIY

cdr3_length: 14
j_call: TRBJ2-7
v_call: TRBV20-1
cdr3_aa: SAAGLARRFSYEQY

cdr3_length: 16
j_call: TRBJ1-1
v_call: TRBV7-6
cdr3_aa: ASSLIRAQGTLNTEAF